Listed below are T cell receptor beta chains from one sample, sequenced in a study of cytomegalovirus exposure and HLA in healthy donors. The assay was immunoSEQ multiplex PCR, and TCRdb's table has in-frame clones only and misses some. In the table there are hundreds of thousands of clones, around 86% of which are singletons. The sample consisted of PBMCs. The origin of the receptors is a woman under 30 in good health and CMV-seropositive. The CDR3 runs from the conserved cysteine through the conserved F or W.

cdr3_length j_call v_call cdr3_aa
15 TRBJ2-1 TRBV4-1 CASSLTGGSYNEQFF
16 TRBJ2-1 TRBV5-1 CASSLGSGRTYNEQFF
16 TRBJ2-1 TRBV7-9 CASSLPGGRNTPQQFF
16 TRBJ2-1 TRBV27 CASSGSGRLSYNEQFF
13 TRBJ2-7 TRBV6-5 CASSWGQGNEQYF
14 TRBJ2-7 TRBV4-1 CASSQATRRYEQYF
12 TRBJ1-2 TRBV6-1 CASSMTGFGYTF
14 TRBJ1-4 TRBV30 CAWSPGQGGEKLFF
14 TRBJ2-3 TRBV7-2 CASSHTLGADTQYF
14 TRBJ1-5 TRBV27 CASSPRGINQPQHF
18 TRBJ2-1 TRBV5-1 CASSLDIYSGRAYNEQFF
15 TRBJ2-5 TRBV15 CATSRDSTAQETQYF
12 TRBJ2-7 TRBV12-5 CASGRTTYEQYF
15 TRBJ2-5 TRBV13 CASSGPGMEAETQYF
15 TRBJ2-1 TRBV7-7 CASSPLAGDPNEQFF
14 TRBJ2-1 TRBV7-2 CASSDPGLYNEQFF
11 TRBJ1-3 TRBV29-1 CSVEVLDTIYF